These 22 T cell receptor beta chains were sequenced from one sample in a study of shared clonotypes between healthy human individuals. Produced via immunoSEQ multiplex PCR; TCRdb's table is partial and in-frame only. This sample has 2 million to 2.5 million clones, with more than 90% found just once. The specimen was naive CD4+ T cells sorted from blood. Stated subset: CD45RA+ positively selected. Every receptor here comes from a man younger than 30 in good health.

The V call is TRBV4-1, the J call TRBJ1-4; D gene uncertain. The V and J ends lost 4 bases and 8 bases respectively, with 11 bases between them. The CDR3 sequence is 13 residues long. Germline-derived CDR1 and CDR2 are MGHRA and YSYEKL. Written as DNA, the CDR3 is TGCGCCAGCAGCCCCCTCCCCCGGGAAAAACTGTTTTTT. This sequence encodes CASSPLPREKLFF.

The chain joins TRBV7-9 to TRBJ2-3; D possibly uses TRBD1 or TRBD2 (6 bases each). Trimming stripped 5 bases from V and 3 bases from J, with 15 bases between. The CDR3 length is 15 residues. Germline CDR1 is SEHNR and CDR2 is FQNEAQ (reference sequence). CDR3 protein: CASSIPRGGTDTQYF. In DNA form, the CDR3 reads TGTGCCAGCAGCATCCCCAGGGGAGGAACAGATACGCAGTATTTT.

The chain's CDR3 is CSARDRPQYF. The CDR3 coding sequence is TGCAGTGCTAGAGACAGACCGCAGTATTTT. V usage is TRBV20-1 and J usage is TRBJ2-3, with D unresolved. The CDR3 sequence is 10 residues long. Trimming shortened V by 0 bases and J by 10 bases, and 5 bases separated the two germline ends. Germline V gives CDR1 DFQATT, CDR2 SNEGSKA (reference sequence).

J is TRBJ2-4 and V is TRBV6-5; TRBD2 aligns across 7 bases. Germline CDR1 and CDR2: MNHEY and SVGAGI. This CDR3 has 15 amino acids. V gave up 0 bases and J gave up 7 bases; unmatched junction bases: 6. The CDR3 is CASSYSNGGRNIQYF. The DNA for the CDR3 is TGTGCCAGCAGTTACTCGAACGGGGGGAGGAACATTCAGTACTTC.

The chain carries TRBV18 and TRBJ1-2; no definite D call. Germline lookup yields CDR1 KGHSH and CDR2 LQKENI. V lost 0 bases to trimming and J lost 13 bases, with 12 bases between them. The CDR3 has 12 amino acids. This chain's CDR3 is CASSPPERRSTF. The CDR3 nucleotides read TGTGCCAGCTCACCACCGGAGCGCCGAAGCACCTTC.

DNA of the CDR3: TGTGCCAGCAGCTCAGGGGCCAGGGGCACAGAGACCCAGTACTTC. Its translation: CASSSGARGTETQYF. The genes are TRBV11-2 and TRBJ2-5; D may be TRBD1 (6 bases). Germline V gives CDR1 SGHAT, CDR2 FQNNGV. The CDR3 is made up of 15 amino acids. With 4 bases removed from V and 4 bases from J, the gap between germline ends came to 16 bases. Based on the CDR3 plus reference TRBV11-2 and TRBJ2-5, the full variable domain is EAGVAQSPRYKIIEKRQSVAFWCNPISGHATLYWYQQILGQGPKLLIQFQNNGVVDDSQLPKDRFSAERLKGVDSTLKIQPAKLEDSAVYLCASSSGARGTETQYFGPGTRLLVL.

The genes are TRBV5-1 and TRBJ1-3; tentatively, D is TRBD1 (6 bases). The CDR3 covers 15 residues. The V and J ends lost 1 base and 2 bases respectively, with 10 bases between them. Germline-derived CDR1 and CDR2 are SGHRS and YFSETQ. The CDR3 nucleotides read TGCGCCAGCAGCTTGTCGTCAGGGGCTGGAAACACCATATATTTT. Amino acid sequence: CASSLSSGAGNTIYF.

This clone appeared a single time. The chain is built from TRBV5-6 and TRBJ1-5; D call uncertain. CDR3 length equals 14 residues. The germline gives CDR1 SGHDT, CDR2 YYEEEE. V was trimmed by 4 bases and J by 7 bases, leaving 15 bases between them. CDR3 protein: CASSQGSINQPQHF. In DNA form, the CDR3 reads TGTGCCAGCAGCCAAGGGTCAATTAACCAGCCCCAGCATTTT.

The genes are TRBV6-1 and TRBJ2-7; 10 nucleotides match TRBD1. The ends lost 6 bases at V and 4 bases at J; junction bases unmatched: 6. The CDR3 covers 14 residues. CDR1 is MNHNS and CDR2 is SASEGT in the germline V gene. The CDR3: CASSRDRGEYEQYF. CDR3 DNA sequence: TGTGCCAGCAGCCGGGACAGGGGAGAATACGAGCAGTACTTC.

This chain joins TRBV9 and TRBJ1-6; TRBD1 matches at 7 bases. The CDR3 is 14 amino acids. Germline CDR1 is SGDLS and CDR2 is YYNGEE. With 4 bases clipped from V and 8 bases from J, the junction kept 6 bases outside the gene matches. Here the CDR3 DNA reads TGTGCCAGCAGCCCTGACAGGGTCCATTCACCCCTCCACTTT. Translation: CASSPDRVHSPLHF.

A remark on this clone: The sample has other DNA sequences that encode this CDR3 too. The chain combines TRBV2 with TRBJ1-5; D not resolved. Trimming took 1 base from V and 7 from J, leaving 8 bases between them. The CDR3 length is 13 residues. Germline-derived CDR1 and CDR2 are SNHLY and FYNNEI. CDR3 in DNA: TGTGCCAGCAGTGAAGGGGGTGGCCAGCCCCAGCATTTT. It codes for CASSEGGGQPQHF.

The chain carries TRBV30 and TRBJ1-6; 8 nucleotides agree with TRBD1. The CDR3 is 14 amino acids. With V trimmed by 4 bases and J by 10 bases, 9 bases remained unmatched. Germline V gives CDR1 GTSNPN, CDR2 SVGIG (reference sequence). CDR3 sequence: CAWTRTGKESPLHF. In nucleotides, the CDR3 is TGTGCCTGGACCCGGACAGGGAAGGAGTCACCCCTCCACTTT.

This clone was observed a single time. The gene calls are TRBV7-3 and TRBJ2-2; no clear D gene. The ends were cut back, 5 bases at V and 4 bases at J, with 11 bases in the middle. The CDR3 contains 14 residues. CDR1 is SGHTA and CDR2 is FQGTGA in the germline V gene. The CDR3 DNA follows: TGTGCCAGCAGCCTCACACCGGGCACCGGGGAGCTGTTTTTT. Its translation: CASSLTPGTGELFF.

This clone is a singleton in its sample. The rearrangement joins TRBV7-2 to TRBJ2-7, with 8 bases lining up with TRBD2. Germline V gives CDR1 SGHTA, CDR2 FQGNSA. The CDR3 sequence is 16 residues long. Trimming took 3 bases from V and 2 from J; bases not matched to a gene: 9. Here the CDR3 DNA reads TGTGCCAGCAGCTTTCCGGGAGGGCCGACTACCTACGAGCAGTACTTC. The encoded protein is CASSFPGGPTTYEQYF.

The genes are TRBV2 and TRBJ1-1; D not resolved. Trimming removed 6 bases at V and 6 bases at J, with 14 bases between. Per germline, CDR1 SNHLY and CDR2 FYNNEI. This CDR3 region has 13 residues. In DNA form, the CDR3 reads TGTGCCAGCAGGGCCGAGATCGTTGCTGAAGCTTTCTTT. Translating it yields CASRAEIVAEAFF.

As concerns this clone: Other nucleotide sequences in the sample specify the same CDR3. The chain joins TRBV5-1 to TRBJ2-5; 7 positions match TRBD1. The CDR3 has 14 amino acids. J lost 2 bases, V lost 2 bases, and 3 bases had no gene match. The germline CDR1 and CDR2 sequences are SGHRS and YFSETQ. The CDR3 sequence is CASSLGQAQETQYF. The CDR3 nucleotides are TGCGCCAGCAGCTTAGGACAGGCGCAAGAGACCCAGTACTTC. Filled out from reference TRBV5-1 and TRBJ2-5, the complete variable domain reads KAGVTQTPRYLIKTRGQQVTLSCSPISGHRSVSWYQQTPGQGLQFLFEYFSETQRNKGNFPGRFSGRQFSNSRSEMNVSTLELGDSALYLCASSLGQAQETQYFGPGTRLLVL.

The DNA of the CDR3 is TGTGCCTGGAGTGTACGTGGCGGGAGGGCCCACAATGAGCAGTTCTTC. Translation: CAWSVRGGRAHNEQFF. The chain combines TRBV30 with TRBJ2-1; 9 bases agree with TRBD2. Germline V lookup: CDR1 GTSNPN, CDR2 SVGIG (reference sequence). With V trimmed by 0 bases and J by 5 bases, 8 bases remained unmatched. The CDR3 runs 16 residues.

V and J are TRBV12-5 and TRBJ2-7, with 10 bases lining up with TRBD1. The germline gives CDR1 LGHNT, CDR2 FRNRAP. This CDR3 region has 15 residues. Trimming cost V 1 base and J 2 bases; bases outside gene matches: 2. The CDR3 reads CASGLGGQGAYEQYF. DNA of the CDR3: TGTGCTAGTGGTTTGGGCGGACAGGGGGCCTACGAGCAGTACTTC.

CDR3 loop: CSVEVAGGWSTEAFF. DNA for the CDR3: TGCAGCGTTGAAGTAGCCGGGGGCTGGAGCACTGAAGCTTTCTTT. The chain joins TRBV29-1 to TRBJ1-1, with D perhaps TRBD1 (6 bases). V was clipped by 1 base and J by 4 bases, with 16 bases between them. CDR3 length equals 15 residues. Germline V gene lookup returns CDR1 SQVTM and CDR2 ANQGSEA.

V is TRBV6-5 and J is TRBJ1-4; TRBD1 aligns across 8 bases. Germline lookup yields CDR1 MNHEY and CDR2 SVGAGI. V lost 2 bases and J lost 8; bases outside the gene matches: 10. The CDR3 is 16 amino acids. The CDR3 protein is CASSYGPQGAGEKLFF. CDR3 nucleotides: TGTGCCAGCAGTTACGGGCCTCAGGGGGCAGGGGAAAAACTGTTTTTT.

The chain joins TRBV30 to TRBJ2-3; the match to TRBD2 covers 7 bases. Trimming cost V 0 bases and J 2 bases; bases outside gene matches: 5. Germline V gene sequence: CDR1 GTSNPN, CDR2 SVGIG (reference sequence). The CDR3 is 15 amino acids. Here the CDR3 DNA reads TGTGCCTGGAGTGTACAGACTAGCCCCACAGATACGCAGTATTTT. It encodes CAWSVQTSPTDTQYF.

The rearrangement uses TRBV5-6 and TRBJ2-5; possibly TRBD2 for D (6 bases). Trimming left V 0 bases short and J 5 bases short, with 26 bases between. The CDR3 has 19 residues. The germline CDR1 and CDR2 sequences are SGHDT and YYEEEE. CDR3 nucleotide sequence: TGTGCCAGCAGCTTGGTTCGTCTTCATCGGCAGGGAGGTTCGGAGACCCAGTACTTC. It yields the protein CASSLVRLHRQGGSETQYF. The whole variable domain, filled in from reference TRBV5-6 and TRBJ2-5, reads DAGVTQSPTHLIKTRGQQVTLRCSPKSGHDTVSWYQQALGQGPQFIFQYYEEEERQRGNFPDRFSGHQFPNYSSELNVNALLLGDSALYLCASSLVRLHRQGGSETQYFGPGTRLLVL.